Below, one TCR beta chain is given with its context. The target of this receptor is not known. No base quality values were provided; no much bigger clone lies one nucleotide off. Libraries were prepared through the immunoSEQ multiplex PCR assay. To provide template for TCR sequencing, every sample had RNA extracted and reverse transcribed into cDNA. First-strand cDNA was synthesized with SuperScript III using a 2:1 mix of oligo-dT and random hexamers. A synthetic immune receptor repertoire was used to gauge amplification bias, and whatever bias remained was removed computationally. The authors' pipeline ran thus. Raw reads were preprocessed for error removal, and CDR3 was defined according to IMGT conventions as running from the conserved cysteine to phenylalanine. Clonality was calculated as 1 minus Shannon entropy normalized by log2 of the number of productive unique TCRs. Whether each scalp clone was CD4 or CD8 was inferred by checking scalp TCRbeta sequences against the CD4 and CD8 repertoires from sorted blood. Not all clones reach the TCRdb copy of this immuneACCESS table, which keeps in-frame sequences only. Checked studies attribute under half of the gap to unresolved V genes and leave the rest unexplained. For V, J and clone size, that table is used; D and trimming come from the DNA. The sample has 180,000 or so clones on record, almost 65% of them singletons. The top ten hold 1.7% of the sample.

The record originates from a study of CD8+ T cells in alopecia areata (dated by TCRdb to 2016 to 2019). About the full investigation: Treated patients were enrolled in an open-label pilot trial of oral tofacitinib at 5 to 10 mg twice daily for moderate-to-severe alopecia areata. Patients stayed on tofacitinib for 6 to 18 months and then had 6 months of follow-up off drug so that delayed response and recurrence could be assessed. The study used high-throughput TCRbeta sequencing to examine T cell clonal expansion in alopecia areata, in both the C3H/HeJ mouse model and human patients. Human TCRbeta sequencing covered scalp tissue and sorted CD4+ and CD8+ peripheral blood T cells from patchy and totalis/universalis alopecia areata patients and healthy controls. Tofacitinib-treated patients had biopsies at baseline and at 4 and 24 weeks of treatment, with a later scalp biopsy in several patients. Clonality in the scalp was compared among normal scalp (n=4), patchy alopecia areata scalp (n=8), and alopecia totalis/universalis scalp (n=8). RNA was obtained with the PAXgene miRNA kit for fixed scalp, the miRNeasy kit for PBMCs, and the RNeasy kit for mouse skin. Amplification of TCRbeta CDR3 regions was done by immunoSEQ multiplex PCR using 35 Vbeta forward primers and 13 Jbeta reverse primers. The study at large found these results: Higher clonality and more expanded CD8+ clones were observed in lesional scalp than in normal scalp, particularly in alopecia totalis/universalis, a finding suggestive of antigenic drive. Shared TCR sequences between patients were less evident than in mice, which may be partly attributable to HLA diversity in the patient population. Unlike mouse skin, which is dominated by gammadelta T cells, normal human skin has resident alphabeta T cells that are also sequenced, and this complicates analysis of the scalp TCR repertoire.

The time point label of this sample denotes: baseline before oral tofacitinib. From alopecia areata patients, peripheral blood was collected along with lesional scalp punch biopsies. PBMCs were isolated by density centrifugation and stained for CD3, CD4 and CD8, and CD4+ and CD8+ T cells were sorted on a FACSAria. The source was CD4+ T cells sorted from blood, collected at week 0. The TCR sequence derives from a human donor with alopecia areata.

The CDR3 protein is CATSPRDRGWGGELFF. The nucleotide sequence is TGTGCCACCAGCCCCCGGGACAGGGGATGGGGCGGGGAGCTGTTTTTT. This sequence uses TRBV15 and TRBJ2-2, and 10 junctional nucleotides match TRBD1. In the germline V gene (reference sequence), CDR1 corresponds to LNHNV and CDR2 to YYDKDF. Germline trimming: 5 bases from V, 7 bases from J; junction bases outside gene matches: 10. Including cysteine and phenylalanine, the CDR3 has 16 amino acids. This entry keeps only the CDR3 DNA: 48 bases, framed from base 1. Reference TRBV15 and TRBJ2-2 proteins supply the regions before and after the CDR3; the full variable domain is: DAMVIQNPRYQVTQFGKPVTLSCSQTLNHNVMYWYQQKSSQAPKLLFHYYDKDFNNEADTPDNFQSRRPNTSFCFLDIRSPGLGDTAMYLCATSPRDRGWGGELFFGEGSRLTVL.